The following is a T cell receptor (beta chain) sequence with its context. Assay used: immunoSEQ multiplex PCR; TCRdb lists only in-frame clones, some missing. Among approximately 100,000 clones listed, roughly 91% were seen once. The entry originates in a study of control samples from healthy donors and cancer patients. The ends were cut back, 3 bases at V and 7 bases at J, with 6 bases in the middle. The CDR3 totals 11 residues. Germline V gene data show CDR1 as DFQATT and CDR2 as SNEGSKA (reference sequence). This rearrangement joins TRBV20-1 to TRBJ2-2; D gene unclear. The source material was blood. The TCR sequence derives from a woman aged 50 to 65 in good health. For the CDR3, the DNA is TGCAGTGCTAGGGGGAACGGGGAGCTGTTTTTT. Its translation: CSARGNGELFF.